These T cell receptor beta chains were read from a single sample in a study of blood T cells in healthy people across ages. MiXCR was run by TCRdb on the 5' RACE reads, yielding one entry per CDR3 protein. The sample records 580,000 or so distinct CDR3 sequences, around half being singletons. What was sequenced was blood. The receptors derive from a man aged 80 or over in good health. Both conserved end residues are part of each CDR3. The D gene is left open where the match is weak. Some rows have no size entry. The others give once, few or many, or a class for an expanded clone.

>TRBJ2-1|.|TRBV14|TRBD2
CASSKWGGSSYNEQFF
TGTGCCAGCAGCAAATGGGGCGGGAGCTCCTACAATGAGCAGTTCTTC
>TRBJ2-2|.|TRBV20-1|.
CSAPGHGAGELFF
TGCAGTGCTCCTGGACATGGAGCCGGGGAGCTGTTTTTT
>TRBJ2-5|few|TRBV20-1|TRBD2
CSATTGGLLETQYF
TGCAGTGCTACCACGGGGGGTCTCCTAGAGACCCAGTACTTC
>TRBJ1-4|.|TRBV6-2/TRBV6-3|.
CASTTGPEEKLFF
TGTGCCAGCACCACGGGGCCCGAGGAAAAACTGTTTTTT
>TRBJ2-5|.|TRBV29-1|TRBD1
CSALGQGETQYF
TGCAGCGCTCTTGGACAGGGCGAGACCCAGTACTTC
>TRBJ2-3|.|TRBV29-1|TRBD2
CSVERTSGGITDTQYF
TGCAGCGTTGAACGGACTAGCGGGGGGATTACAGATACGCAGTATTTT
>TRBJ2-2|.|TRBV9|.
CASSIGPGELFF
TGTGCCAGCAGCATAGGCCCCGGGGAGCTGTTTTTT
>TRBJ1-4|.|TRBV12-3/TRBV12-4|TRBD1
CASSHLRTQGAVTNEKLFF
TGTGCCAGCAGTCACCTTAGGACGCAGGGGGCTGTAACTAATGAAAAACTGTTTTTT
>TRBJ2-1|.|TRBV7-2|.
CASSLVRGNEQFF
TGTGCCAGCAGCCTAGTTAGGGGCAATGAGCAGTTCTTC
>TRBJ2-7|.|TRBV2|.
CASSEGDFRSQYF
TGTGCCAGCAGTGAAGGGGATTTTCGGTCTCAGTACTTC
>TRBJ1-1|.|TRBV4-2|.
CASSHATAIDRTEAFF
TGTGCCAGCAGCCATGCGACTGCAATTGATCGCACTGAAGCTTTCTTT
>TRBJ1-5|few|TRBV7-9|TRBD1
CASSLKTGFQHF
TGTGCCAGCAGCCTCAAGACAGGGTTCCAGCATTTT
>TRBJ1-1|.|TRBV18|.
CASSPTAARSVTEAFF
TGTGCCAGCTCGCCGACCGCGGCGAGATCGGTCACTGAAGCTTTCTTT
>TRBJ1-4|.|TRBV29-1|.
CSVGVGTNEKLFF
TGCAGCGTTGGGGTTGGCACTAATGAAAAACTGTTTTTT
>TRBJ1-1|.|TRBV20-1|.
CSARGKNTEAFF
TGCAGTGCTAGGGGGAAGAACACTGAAGCTTTCTTT
>TRBJ2-1|.|TRBV6-5|TRBD1
CASRATGVETQFF
TGTGCCAGCAGAGCGACAGGGGTGGAGACCCAGTTCTTC
>TRBJ2-2|many|TRBV6-6|TRBD1
CASGIRGPGELFF
TGTGCCAGCGGCATAAGGGGGCCTGGGGAGCTGTTTTTT
>TRBJ1-2|.|TRBV5-1|.
CASSLDPDRTYGYTF
TGCGCCAGCAGCTTGGATCCGGACCGTACTTATGGCTACACCTTC
>TRBJ2-3|once|TRBV11-2|.
CACSPPGGGTDTQYF
TGTGCCTGCAGCCCACCGGGCGGGGGCACAGATACGCAGTATTTT
>TRBJ2-3|few|TRBV25-1|.
CASSDQGWDTDTQYF
TGTGCCAGCAGTGACCAGGGTTGGGACACAGATACGCAGTATTTT
>TRBJ2-5|.|TRBV6-2/TRBV6-3|.
CASTFRETQYF
TGTGCCAGCACCTTTCGAGAGACCCAGTACTTC
>TRBJ2-1|few|TRBV4-3|TRBD2
CASSQERVRAGGYYNEQFF
TGCGCCAGCAGCCAAGAGAGGGTTCGAGCGGGGGGATACTACAATGAGCAGTTCTTC
>TRBJ1-2|.|TRBV5-1|TRBD1
CASSSGQAPSNYGYTF
TGCGCCAGCAGCTCAGGACAGGCTCCATCTAACTATGGCTACACCTTC
>TRBJ1-1|.|TRBV5-1|.
CASSLGQINTEAFF
TGCGCCAGCAGCTTGGGACAGATAAACACTGAAGCTTTCTTT
>TRBJ2-3|.|TRBV11-3|TRBD2
CASSLVGGSGNTDTQYF
TGTGCCAGCAGCTTAGTGGGCGGGAGTGGGAACACAGATACGCAGTATTTT
>TRBJ1-5|.|TRBV2|.
CASGRTLDQPQHF
TGTGCCAGCGGGAGGACATTAGATCAGCCCCAGCATTTT
>TRBJ2-3|few|TRBV7-2|TRBD2
CASSLAGNTDTQYF
TGTGCCAGCAGCCTAGCGGGAAACACAGATACGCAGTATTTT
>TRBJ1-1|.|TRBV4-1|.
CASSHLGGGNTEAFF
TGCGCCAGCAGCCACCTCGGTGGGGGGAACACTGAAGCTTTCTTT
>TRBJ2-7|.|TRBV29-1|TRBD1
CSVGTGAVEQYF
TGCAGCGTCGGGACAGGGGCCGTTGAGCAGTACTTC
>TRBJ2-7|many|TRBV13|.
CASSTTTSREQYF
TGTGCCAGCAGCACCACGACTAGTAGGGAGCAGTACTTC
>TRBJ2-5|.|TRBV5-1|.
CASSPRALEETQYF
TGCGCCAGCAGCCCCCGGGCCTTAGAAGAGACCCAGTACTTC
>TRBJ2-7|few|TRBV7-2|TRBD2
CASNEGLAGGEQYF
TGTGCCAGCAACGAGGGACTAGCGGGAGGCGAGCAGTACTTC
>TRBJ2-1|.|TRBV4-1|TRBD1
CASSRDRGRNWEQFF
TGCGCCAGCAGCCGGGACAGGGGGCGGAACTGGGAGCAGTTCTTC
>TRBJ2-3|.|TRBV3-1|TRBD2
CASSPSGTSGSTDTQYF
TGTGCCAGCAGCCCAAGTGGGACTAGCGGTAGCACAGATACGCAGTATTTT
>TRBJ2-7|.|TRBV12-3/TRBV12-4|.
CASTLRAGDSYEQYF
TGTGCCAGCACCCTAAGGGCAGGGGACTCCTACGAGCAGTACTTC
>TRBJ2-7|.|TRBV4-3|.
CASSQDLAGEQYF
TGCGCCAGCAGCCAAGATCTAGCTGGCGAGCAGTACTTC
>TRBJ2-3|.|TRBV7-2|TRBD2
CASNKERGGTDTQYF
TGTGCCAGCAACAAAGAGCGGGGGGGGACAGATACGCAGTATTTT
>TRBJ2-7|.|TRBV7-2|.
CASSHTGPHEQYF
TGTGCCAGCAGCCACACAGGGCCCCACGAGCAGTACTTC
>TRBJ1-2|.|TRBV21-1|.
CASSMAPNYGYTF
TGTGCCAGCAGCATGGCACCTAACTATGGCTACACCTTC
>TRBJ2-1|.|TRBV25-1|.
CASSAGGGSSYNEQFF
TGTGCCAGCAGTGCCGGGGGTGGGAGCTCCTACAATGAGCAGTTCTTC
>TRBJ2-1|.|TRBV4-1|.
CASSQELNREINEQFF
TGCGCCAGCAGCCAAGAGCTTAACCGGGAAATCAATGAGCAGTTCTTC